The 29 T cell receptor beta chains below were found in one sample sequenced in a study of OX40 agonist ivuxolimab in advanced cancers. Using immunoSEQ multiplex PCR, the repertoire was profiled, and TCRdb retains in-frame clones only, with some absent. This sample carries about 15,000 clones, roughly three quarters of them seen once, and the ten largest clones take 30% to 35%. The sequences come from CD4+ or CD8+ T cells sorted from blood, collected in a trial of the OX40 agonist ivuxolimab. The receptor source for this set is an adult with an advanced solid tumor such as melanoma, head and neck, liver or kidney cancer.

V usage is TRBV11-2 and J usage is TRBJ2-7; 11 bases line up with TRBD2. Germline V gene lookup returns CDR1 SGHAT and CDR2 FQNNGV. The CDR3 has 14 amino acids. The junction had 3 bases not matched to a gene; V was cut back by 5 bases and J by 3 bases. The CDR3 protein is CASSVTSGGYEQYF. The CDR3 nucleotides are TGTGCCAGCAGCGTCACTAGCGGGGGCTACGAGCAGTACTTC.

V gene TRBV19 combines with J gene TRBJ1-5; TRBD1 matches at 10 bases. The CDR3 totals 17 residues. Germline-derived CDR1 and CDR2 are LNHDA and SQIVND (reference sequence). Trimming removed 5 bases from V and 7 bases from J; junction bases left unmatched: 14. CDR3 bases: TGTGCCAGTAGTCCGCACCGGGACAGGGGATATCGCCAGCCCCAGCATTTT. It specifies CASSPHRDRGYRQPQHF.

This clone was observed a handful of times. CDR3 nucleotides: TGTGCCAGCTGTTTGAAAACAGATACGCAGTATTTT. Amino acids: CASCLKTDTQYF. The chain combines TRBV18 with TRBJ2-3; D is uncertain. Trimming cost V 7 bases and J 3 bases, with 8 bases left between them. The CDR3 is 12 residues long. Germline CDR1 and CDR2: KGHSH and LQKENI.

The rearrangement links TRBV27 to TRBJ1-5; D remains unclear. The CDR3 sequence is 15 residues long. V gave up 2 bases and J gave up 3 bases, with 11 bases separating them. In germline, CDR1 is MNHEY, CDR2 SMNVEV (reference sequence). The CDR3 nucleotides are TGTGCCAGCAGTTTAAGGGCGACTTTCAATCAGCCCCAGCATTTT. Protein: CASSLRATFNQPQHF.

This chain uses TRBV9 with TRBJ2-5; D unclear. The J call is in doubt because the DNA end fits TRBJ2-7 better. This CDR3 comprises 13 residues. Germline CDR1 reads SGDLS; CDR2 reads YYNGEE. This CDR3 reads CASSSSHLYEQYF. CDR3 bases: TGTGCCAGCAGCTCATCCCACCTCTACGAGCAGTACTTC.

The chain joins TRBV11-3 to TRBJ1-1; possible D gene TRBD1, 5 bases. The CDR3 has 15 amino acids. Trimming took off 0 bases at V and 5 bases at J, with 13 bases between the two ends. Germline values: CDR1 SGHNT, CDR2 YENEEA. DNA for the CDR3: TGTGCCAGCAGCTTAGATAGGCTTTCAGGGACTGAAGCTTTCTTT. Protein: CASSLDRLSGTEAFF. Variable domain in full (rest from reference TRBV11-3 and TRBJ1-1): EAGVVQSPRYKIIEKKQPVAFWCNPISGHNTLYWYLQNLGQGPELLIRYENEEAVDDSQLPKDRFSAERLKGVDSTLKIQPAELGDSAVYLCASSLDRLSGTEAFFGQGTRLTVV.

This clone was observed a few times. V usage is TRBV6-6 and J usage is TRBJ2-7; 11 bases fit TRBD1. The germline V gene encodes CDR1 MNHNY and CDR2 SVGAGI (reference sequence). CDR3 length: 12 amino acids. V was clipped by 11 bases and J by 3 bases; unmatched bases: 3. The CDR3 protein is CAGGTGGYEQYF. CDR3 coding DNA: TGTGCCGGCGGGACAGGGGGCTACGAGCAGTACTTC.

This sequence joins TRBV27 and TRBJ1-5; no clear D. The germline V and J ends were trimmed by 0 bases and 7 bases, with 10 bases remaining between them. Looked up from germline, CDR1 is MNHEY and CDR2 is SMNVEV (reference sequence). The CDR3 runs to 14 residues. The CDR3 DNA follows: TGTGCCAGCAGTTTATCCCGGGTAACGCAGCCCCAGCATTTT. It encodes CASSLSRVTQPQHF.

The rearrangement links TRBV7-9 to TRBJ2-7; D tentatively reads TRBD1 or TRBD2 (6 bases each). Germline assignment: CDR1 SEHNR and CDR2 FQNEAQ (reference sequence). Trimming shortened V by 5 bases and J by 3 bases, and 11 bases separated the two germline ends. The CDR3 contains 13 residues. The CDR3 DNA follows: TGTGCCAGCAGCGTAGGGGGGTACTACGAGCAGTACTTC. Translation: CASSVGGYYEQYF.

The chain is built from TRBV27 and TRBJ2-2, with unresolved D. CDR1 is MNHEY, CDR2 SMNVEV, per germline (reference sequence). The CDR3 loop spans 12 amino acids. The V end was cut by 10 bases, the J end by 2 bases, with 8 bases between. DNA of the CDR3: TGTGCCATCGAGTCAAACACCGGGGAGCTGTTTTTT. Translating it yields CAIESNTGELFF.

The gene calls are TRBV10-2 and TRBJ1-6; D gene ambiguous. Germline values: CDR1 WSHSY, CDR2 SAAADI. Trimming pared 6 bases from V and 11 bases from J, leaving 11 bases between. CDR3 length equals 12 residues. DNA of the CDR3: TGCGCCAGCAGGCAAGAGATTCCACCCCTCCACTTT. Translating gives CASRQEIPPLHF.

The chain uses TRBV4-3 and TRBJ2-3, with TRBD2 as a possible D gene (6 bases). The V end lost 1 base, the J end lost 4 bases, and 12 bases lay between the germline ends. Per germline, CDR1 LGHNA and CDR2 YSLEER. CDR3 size: 15 residues. The CDR3 here is CASSQAGAVADTQYF. DNA for the CDR3: TGCGCCAGCAGCCAAGCGGGAGCCGTAGCAGATACGCAGTATTTT.

In this sample, this clone turned up once. The rearrangement uses TRBV5-5 and TRBJ2-2, with D unresolved. Deletions cut 1 base from V and 4 bases from J, with 8 bases between. This CDR3 comprises 14 residues. Germline CDR1 SGHKS, CDR2 YYEKEE (reference sequence). The chain's CDR3 is CASSLWGSTGELFF. The CDR3 coding sequence is TGTGCCAGCAGCTTGTGGGGTTCCACCGGGGAGCTGTTTTTT.

The V and J genes are TRBV20-1 and TRBJ1-2; D perhaps matches TRBD1 (5 bases). Germline CDR1 and CDR2: DFQATT and SNEGSKA (reference sequence). The CDR3 runs to 11 residues. The V end was cut by 5 bases, the J end by 8 bases, with 12 bases between. CDR3 residues: CSAEGERGYTF. DNA for the CDR3: TGCAGTGCTGAAGGGGAAAGGGGCTACACCTTC.

The genes are TRBV29-1 and TRBJ1-2; possibly TRBD1 for D (5 bases). V lost 0 bases and J lost 8, with 25 bases in between. The germline V gene encodes CDR1 SQVTM and CDR2 ANQGSEA. The CDR3 has 17 residues. The CDR3 protein is CSVEDLQVAHYRVGYTF. Here the CDR3 DNA reads TGCAGCGTTGAAGATCTACAGGTGGCTCATTATCGGGTAGGCTACACCTTC.

At least ten counts were recorded for this clone. The chain has TRBV28 and TRBJ2-7, with 9 bases that match TRBD1. Unmatched junction bases numbered 7, after V lost 10 bases and J lost 6 bases. CDR1 and CDR2 (germline): MDHEN, SYDVKM. The CDR3 totals 12 residues. The CDR3 sequence: CAIETGGGEQYF. CDR3 coding DNA: TGTGCCATCGAGACAGGGGGGGGCGAGCAGTACTTC. The variable domain in full, with the rest retrieved from reference TRBV28 and TRBJ2-7, is DVKVTQSSRYLVKRTGEKVFLECVQDMDHENMFWYRQDPGLGLRLIYFSYDVKMKEKGDIPEGYSVSREKKERFSLILESASTNQTSMYLCAIETGGGEQYFGPGTRLTVT.

The rearrangement uses TRBV7-2 and TRBJ2-7, with 8 bases identical to TRBD1. The germline V gene has CDR1 SGHTA and CDR2 FQGNSA. V gave up 5 bases and J gave up 5 bases; unmatched junction bases: 11. This CDR3 comprises 15 residues. The CDR3 DNA sequence: TGTGCCAGCAGCCCTAACTTACAGGGGGAGGACGAGCAGTACTTC. Residues: CASSPNLQGEDEQYF.

This clone came up once. Here the CDR3 DNA reads TGCGCCAGCAGCCACCCGGGACGGTCCTACGAGCAGTACTTC. Encoded protein: CASSHPGRSYEQYF. V gene TRBV4-1 combines with J gene TRBJ2-7; D is tentatively TRBD1 or TRBD2 (5 bases each). In germline, CDR1 is MGHRA, CDR2 YSYEKL. This CDR3 comprises 14 residues. Deletions cut 3 bases from V and 1 base from J, with 10 bases between.

This clone has a handful of counts. The chain carries TRBV27 and TRBJ2-7; D is unresolved. This CDR3 has 13 residues. V lost 2 bases to trimming and J lost 2 bases, with 7 bases between them. Germline CDR1 is MNHEY and CDR2 is SMNVEV (reference sequence). CDR3 DNA sequence: TGTGCCAGCAGTTTAGGCTCACCCTACGAGCAGTACTTC. Encoded protein: CASSLGSPYEQYF.

This clone was observed at least ten times. The chain couples TRBV18 to TRBJ1-2; D call uncertain. The CDR3 is made up of 15 amino acids. V lost 0 bases and J 2 bases, leaving 10 bases between the germline ends. CDR1 and CDR2 from the germline V gene are KGHSH and LQKENI. The DNA of the CDR3 is TGTGCCAGCTCACCACCGTTCGCCATCAACTATGGCTACACCTTC. It yields the protein CASSPPFAINYGYTF.

The chain links TRBV2 to TRBJ1-2; the match to TRBD1 covers 10 bases. This CDR3 has 14 residues. The ends lost 1 base at V and 7 bases at J; junction bases unmatched: 3. Germline V CDR1 and CDR2: SNHLY, FYNNEI. CDR3 sequence (DNA): TGTGCCAGCAGTGAAGGACGGGACAGGGGTGGCTACACCTTC. This encodes CASSEGRDRGGYTF.

This clone was seen a few times. The junction shows a germline mismatch at one end, possibly a read error. The rearrangement links TRBV5-4 to TRBJ2-3; 8 bases line up with TRBD2. Per the germline V gene, CDR1 is SGHNT and CDR2 is YYREEE (reference sequence). The CDR3 runs to 18 residues. The CDR3 spells CASSQDLAGGLLSDTQYF. In DNA, the CDR3 is TGCGCCAGCAGCCAAGATCTCGCGGGGGGCCTGCTTTCAGATACGCAGTATTTT.

In this sample, this clone turned up once. The V call is TRBV5-4, the J call TRBJ2-1; D unclear. Deletions cut 6 bases from V and 10 bases from J, with 20 bases between. The germline gives CDR1 SGHNT, CDR2 YYREEE (reference sequence). The length of the CDR3 is 14 residues. The CDR3 here is CASTPGRMLGEQFF. In DNA form, the CDR3 reads TGTGCCAGCACCCCGGGCAGAATGCTAGGGGAGCAGTTCTTC.

This clone was detected only once. CDR3 bases: TGCGCCAGCAGCCAAGATAGGTCCAGAGTGTATGGCTACACCTTC. This encodes CASSQDRSRVYGYTF. The chain combines TRBV4-3 with TRBJ1-2; D not resolved. The CDR3 totals 15 residues. The germline gives CDR1 LGHNA, CDR2 YSLEER. V lost 0 bases and J lost 5, with 13 bases in between.

The CDR3 DNA follows: TGTGCCAGCAGTTACTTCGGGAACACTGAAGCTTTCTTT. Translation gives CASSYFGNTEAFF. The V gene is TRBV6-5, the J gene TRBJ1-1; D gene uncertain. The V end was cut by 1 base, the J end by 1 base, with 4 bases between. This CDR3 is 13 amino acids long. Germline-derived CDR1 and CDR2 are MNHEY and SVGAGI.

The chain combines TRBV19 with TRBJ1-2; possible D gene TRBD1, 5 bases. CDR1 is LNHDA and CDR2 is SQIVND in the germline V gene (reference sequence). V was pared by 1 base and J by 8 bases, with 11 bases between. The CDR3 length is 13 residues. The DNA of the CDR3 is TGTGCCAGTAGTATAGTTTCAGGGATCGGCTACACCTTC. This translates into CASSIVSGIGYTF.

Within the sample, this clone is medium-sized. The gene calls are TRBV28 and TRBJ2-1, with 9 bases identical to TRBD2. This CDR3 has 13 amino acids. The V gene end was trimmed by 5 bases and the J gene end by 10 bases; junction bases not matched to a gene: 6. CDR1 and CDR2 (germline): MDHEN, SYDVKM. The CDR3 loop is CASSLAGSGEQFF. As DNA, the CDR3 is TGTGCCAGCAGTCTAGCGGGGTCAGGGGAGCAGTTCTTC.

V is TRBV5-1 and J is TRBJ2-3, with D perhaps TRBD1 (6 bases). This CDR3 has 15 residues. Trimming shortened V by 6 bases and J by 0 bases, and 14 bases separated the two germline ends. Per germline, CDR1 SGHRS and CDR2 YFSETQ. The CDR3 region has the DNA TGCGCCAGCAACCTCTTAGGGGGTAGCACAGATACGCAGTATTTT. Its protein is CASNLLGGSTDTQYF.

The chain is built from TRBV29-1 and TRBJ1-2, with TRBD1 as a possible D gene (6 bases). V was cut by 7 bases and J by 2 bases, with 17 bases left in between. The CDR3 runs to 14 residues. Germline assignment: CDR1 SQVTM and CDR2 ANQGSEA. CDR3 sequence (DNA): TGCAGCGGTATGGACAGACGAAGGAACTATGGCTACACCTTC. It yields the protein CSGMDRRRNYGYTF.